The clone carrying this T cell receptor beta chain has ten or more counts. Its antigen is unidentified. The entry originates in a study of identical twins. General study findings and limits: Twin pairs' shared out-of-frame alpha sequences were enriched in low generation probability.

The cDNA had a unique molecular identifier and a template-switch universal primer site. From the 5' RACE reads, TCRdb called clonotypes with MiXCR, one entry per CDR3 protein. Of around 670,000 distinct CDR3 sequences in the sample, less than 7% were seen once. The germline V gene has CDR1 LGHDT and CDR2 YNNKEL (reference sequence). With 0 bases removed from V and 6 bases from J, the gap between germline ends came to 3 bases. CDR3 length equals 12 residues. The receptor's source is a man between 18 and 29 years old in good health. The sample comprised naive T cells sorted from blood. This chain links TRBV3-1 with TRBJ2-1; D uncertain. As DNA, the CDR3 is TGTGCCAGCAGCCAAGATGTCAATGAGCAGTTCTTC. It is translated as CASSQDVNEQFF.